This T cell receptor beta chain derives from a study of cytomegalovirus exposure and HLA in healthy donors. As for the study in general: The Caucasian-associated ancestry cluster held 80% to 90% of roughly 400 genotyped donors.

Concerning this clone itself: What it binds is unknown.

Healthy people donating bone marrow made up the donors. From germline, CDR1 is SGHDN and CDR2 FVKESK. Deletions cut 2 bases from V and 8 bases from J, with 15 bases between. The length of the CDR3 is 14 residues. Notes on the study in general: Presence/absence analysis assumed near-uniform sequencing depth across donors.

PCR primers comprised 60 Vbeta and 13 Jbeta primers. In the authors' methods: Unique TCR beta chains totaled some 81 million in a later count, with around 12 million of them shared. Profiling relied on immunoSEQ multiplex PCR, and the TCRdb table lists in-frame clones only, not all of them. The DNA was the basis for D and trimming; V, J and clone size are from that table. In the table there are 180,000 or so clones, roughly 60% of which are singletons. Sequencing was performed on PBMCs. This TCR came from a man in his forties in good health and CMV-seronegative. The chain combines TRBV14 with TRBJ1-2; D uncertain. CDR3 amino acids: CASSQTRTTRGYTF. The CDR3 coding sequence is TGTGCCAGCAGCCAAACCCGTACCACTCGGGGCTACACCTTC. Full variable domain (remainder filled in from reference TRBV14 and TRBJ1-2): EAGVTQFPSHSVIEKGQTVTLRCDPISGHDNLYWYRRVMGKEIKFLLHFVKESKQDESGMPNNRFLAERTGGTYSTLKVQPAELEDSGVYFCASSQTRTTRGYTFGSGTRLTVV.